A single sample is the source of the 8 T cell receptor beta chains below, sequenced in a study of PD-1 blockade in classical Hodgkin lymphoma. Each patient relapsed following autologous stem cell transplantation, and prior brentuximab vedotin exposure differed. Assay used: immunoSEQ multiplex PCR; TCRdb lists only in-frame clones, some missing. The sample has 72,000 or so clones, 93% seen once. The material sequenced was peripheral blood mononuclear cells (PBMCs), taken at baseline. The source of these receptors is a human donor with classical Hodgkin lymphoma.

The chain couples TRBV19 to TRBJ1-2; no reliable D call. This CDR3 is built from 16 residues. Germline CDR1 reads LNHDA; CDR2 reads SQIVND (reference sequence). V dropped 0 bases and J dropped 3 bases, with 14 bases sitting between them. CDR3 sequence: CASSIDQSPEDYGYTF. The CDR3 bases are TGTGCCAGTAGTATAGATCAGAGCCCCGAGGACTATGGCTACACCTTC.

The table lists this clone with a count of one. The chain couples TRBV12-2 to TRBJ2-7. TRBV12-2 is designated a pseudogene. The CDR3 totals 13 residues. CDR3 sequence: CASRRIRTGEQYF. CDR3 nucleotide sequence: TGTGCAAGTCGCCGAATCCGGACCGGGGAGCAGTACTTC.

The J gene is TRBJ2-7, the V gene TRBV16; 7 bases are shared with TRBD1. Trimming took 5 bases from V and 2 from J; bases not matched to a gene: 6. Germline CDR1 is KGHSY and CDR2 is FQNENV. The CDR3 consists of 14 residues. CDR3 sequence (DNA): TGTGCCAGCAGCGAAGGGGGCTACGCCTACGAGCAGTACTTC. Amino acids: CASSEGGYAYEQYF. Looking up the rest from reference TRBV16 and TRBJ2-7 gives the full variable domain: GEEVAQTPKHLVRGEGQKAKLYCAPIKGHSYVFWYQQVLKNEFKFLISFQNENVFDETGMPKERFSAKCLPNSPCSLEIQATKLEDSAVYFCASSEGGYAYEQYFGPGTRLTVT.

V is TRBV11-2 and J is TRBJ1-1; TRBD1 is a possible D gene (5 bases). The V gene lost 8 bases and the J gene lost 5 bases, with 9 bases spanning the gap. The CDR3 loop spans 11 amino acids. Germline CDR1 is SGHAT and CDR2 is FQNNGV. The CDR3 sequence is CASWGGTEAFF. The CDR3 nucleotides read TGTGCCAGCTGGGGGGGTACTGAAGCTTTCTTT.

The chain couples TRBV30 to TRBJ2-1; D tentatively fits TRBD1 or TRBD2 (6 bases each). The ends were cut back, 0 bases at V and 0 bases at J, with 12 bases in the middle. CDR1 and CDR2 (germline): GTSNPN, SVGIG (reference sequence). The CDR3 loop spans 16 amino acids. The CDR3 protein is CAWSVAGTHSYNEQFF. The CDR3 nucleotides are TGTGCCTGGAGTGTCGCGGGGACACACTCCTACAATGAGCAGTTCTTC.

This clone was found once. The chain recombines TRBV9 with TRBJ2-3; no reliable D call. This CDR3 has 16 residues. V lost 0 bases, J lost 0 bases, and 11 bases lay in between. Per germline, CDR1 SGDLS and CDR2 YYNGEE. CDR3 nucleotides: TGTGCCAGCAGCGTAGTTGGGGTGCCGAGCACAGATACGCAGTATTTT. Translated: CASSVVGVPSTDTQYF.

This clone has a single count. The rearrangement links TRBV5-1 to TRBJ1-1; no clear D gene. The ends were cut back, 0 bases at V and 2 bases at J, with 8 bases in the middle. The CDR3 consists of 14 residues. Germline assignment: CDR1 SGHRS and CDR2 YFSETQ. CDR3 residues: CASSLERTNTEAFF. In nucleotides, the CDR3 is TGCGCCAGCAGCTTGGAACGGACTAACACTGAAGCTTTCTTT.

There are a few counts of this clone. This rearrangement joins TRBV7-9 to TRBJ1-5; D ambiguous. V gave up 5 bases and J gave up 4 bases, with 18 bases separating them. CDR3 length: 16 residues. Germline V gene lookup returns CDR1 SEHNR and CDR2 FQNEAQ (reference sequence). The CDR3 region has the DNA TGTGCCAGCAGCCCACCCGGAGCCTCCGGTAATCAGCCCCAGCATTTT. Translation: CASSPPGASGNQPQHF.